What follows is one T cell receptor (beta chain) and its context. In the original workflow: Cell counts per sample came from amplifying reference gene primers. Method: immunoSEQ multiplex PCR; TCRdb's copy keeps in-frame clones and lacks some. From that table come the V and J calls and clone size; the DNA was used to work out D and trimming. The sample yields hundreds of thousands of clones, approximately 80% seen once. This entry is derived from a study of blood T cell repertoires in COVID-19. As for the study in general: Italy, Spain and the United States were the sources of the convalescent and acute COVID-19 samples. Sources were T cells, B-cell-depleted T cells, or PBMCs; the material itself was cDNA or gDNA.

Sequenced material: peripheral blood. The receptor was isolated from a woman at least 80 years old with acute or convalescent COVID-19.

The CDR3 spells CASSLAGQGGDTQYF. CDR3 nucleotides: TGTGCCAGCAGCTTGGCGGGACAGGGAGGGGATACGCAGTATTTT. V gene TRBV11-2 combines with J gene TRBJ2-3; 9 bases are a match to TRBD1. The CDR3 runs to 15 residues. CDR1 and CDR2 from the germline V gene are SGHAT and FQNNGV. V dropped 3 bases and J dropped 6; count of bases not matched to a gene: 7.